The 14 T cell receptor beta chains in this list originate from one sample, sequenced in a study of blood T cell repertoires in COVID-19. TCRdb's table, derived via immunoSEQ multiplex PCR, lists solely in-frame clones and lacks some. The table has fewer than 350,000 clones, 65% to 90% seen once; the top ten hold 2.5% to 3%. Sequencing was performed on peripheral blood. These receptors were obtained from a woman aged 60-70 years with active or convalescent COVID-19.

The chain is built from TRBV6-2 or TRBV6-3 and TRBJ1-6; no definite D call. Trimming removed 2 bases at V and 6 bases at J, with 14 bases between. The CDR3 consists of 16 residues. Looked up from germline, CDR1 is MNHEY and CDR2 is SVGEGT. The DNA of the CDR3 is TGTGCCAGCAGTTACCCCGGGATGAAGGTTAATTCACCCCTCCACTTT. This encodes CASSYPGMKVNSPLHF.

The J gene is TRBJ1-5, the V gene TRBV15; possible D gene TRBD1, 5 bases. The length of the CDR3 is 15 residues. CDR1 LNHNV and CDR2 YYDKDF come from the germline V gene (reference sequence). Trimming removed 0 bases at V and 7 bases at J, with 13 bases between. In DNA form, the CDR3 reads TGTGCCACCAGCAGAGATGTATCCGGGGGGCAGCCCCAGCATTTT. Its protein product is CATSRDVSGGQPQHF.

The CDR3 region has the DNA TGTGCCAGCAGTTTCGGACAGGTGGGGGATGGCTACACCTTC. This encodes CASSFGQVGDGYTF. The rearrangement joins TRBV7-9 to TRBJ1-2; 7 nucleotides line up with TRBD1. This CDR3 contains 14 residues. CDR1 is SEHNR, CDR2 FQNEAQ, per germline (reference sequence). Germline trimming cut 6 bases from V and 6 bases from J; bases unmatched to any gene: 10.

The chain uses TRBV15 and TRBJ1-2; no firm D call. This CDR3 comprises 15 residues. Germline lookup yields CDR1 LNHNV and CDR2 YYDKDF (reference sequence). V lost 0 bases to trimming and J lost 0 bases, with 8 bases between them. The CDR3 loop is CATSRDRDSNYGYTF. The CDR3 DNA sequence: TGTGCCACCAGCAGAGATCGGGATTCTAACTATGGCTACACCTTC.

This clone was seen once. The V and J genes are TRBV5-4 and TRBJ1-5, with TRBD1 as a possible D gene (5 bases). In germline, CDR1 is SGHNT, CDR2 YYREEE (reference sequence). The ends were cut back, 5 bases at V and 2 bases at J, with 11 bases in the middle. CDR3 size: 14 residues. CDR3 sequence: CASRVGQGNQPQHF. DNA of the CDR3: TGTGCCAGCAGGGTGGGGCAGGGCAATCAGCCCCAGCATTTT.

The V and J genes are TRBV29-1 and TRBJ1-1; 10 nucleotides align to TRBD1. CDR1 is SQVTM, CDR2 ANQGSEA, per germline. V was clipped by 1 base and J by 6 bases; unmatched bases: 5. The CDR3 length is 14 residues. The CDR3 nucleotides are TGCAGCGTTGAAGTGGGACAGGGGAGAGCTGAAGCTTTCTTT. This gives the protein CSVEVGQGRAEAFF.

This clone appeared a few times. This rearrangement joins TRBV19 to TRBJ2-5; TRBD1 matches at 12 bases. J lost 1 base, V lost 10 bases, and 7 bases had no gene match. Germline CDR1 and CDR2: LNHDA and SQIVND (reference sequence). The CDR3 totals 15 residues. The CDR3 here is CATGTGGGFQETQYF. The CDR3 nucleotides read TGTGCCACGGGGACAGGGGGCGGGTTCCAAGAGACCCAGTACTTC.

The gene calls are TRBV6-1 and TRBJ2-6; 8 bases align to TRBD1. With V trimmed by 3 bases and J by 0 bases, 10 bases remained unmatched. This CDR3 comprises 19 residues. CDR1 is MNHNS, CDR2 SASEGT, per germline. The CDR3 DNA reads TGTGCCAGCAGTGAGGGATCGGACAGGGACTTCTCTGGGGCCAACGTCCTGACTTTC. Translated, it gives CASSEGSDRDFSGANVLTF.

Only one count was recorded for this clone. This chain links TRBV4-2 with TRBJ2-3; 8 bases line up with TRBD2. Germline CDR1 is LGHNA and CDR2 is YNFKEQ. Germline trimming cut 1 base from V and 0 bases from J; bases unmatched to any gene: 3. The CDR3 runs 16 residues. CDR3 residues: CASSQVRGGSTDTQYF. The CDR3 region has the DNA TGTGCCAGCAGCCAAGTACGGGGGGGTAGCACAGATACGCAGTATTTT.

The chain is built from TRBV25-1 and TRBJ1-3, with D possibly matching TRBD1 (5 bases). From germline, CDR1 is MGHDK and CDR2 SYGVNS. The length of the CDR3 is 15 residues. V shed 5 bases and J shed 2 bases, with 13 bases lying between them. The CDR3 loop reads CASSQSGSPGNTIYF. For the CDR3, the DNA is TGTGCCAGCAGTCAATCAGGGTCCCCTGGAAACACCATATATTTT. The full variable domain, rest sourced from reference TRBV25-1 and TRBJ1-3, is EADIYQTPRYLVIGTGKKITLECSQTMGHDKMYWYQQDPGMELHLIHYSYGVNSTEKGDLSSESTVSRIRTEHFPLTLESARPSHTSQYLCASSQSGSPGNTIYFGEGSWLTVV.

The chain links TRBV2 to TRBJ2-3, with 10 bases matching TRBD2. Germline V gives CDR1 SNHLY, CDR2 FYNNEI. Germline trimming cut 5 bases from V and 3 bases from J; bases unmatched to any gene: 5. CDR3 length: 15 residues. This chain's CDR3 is CASSPGTSVTDTQYF. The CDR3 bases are TGTGCCAGCAGTCCCGGGACTAGCGTGACAGATACGCAGTATTTT. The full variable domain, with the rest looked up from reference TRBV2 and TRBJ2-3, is EPEVTQTPSHQVTQMGQEVILRCVPISNHLYFYWYRQILGQKVEFLVSFYNNEISEKSEIFDDQFSVERPDGSNFTLKIRSTKLEDSAMYFCASSPGTSVTDTQYFGPGTRLTVL.

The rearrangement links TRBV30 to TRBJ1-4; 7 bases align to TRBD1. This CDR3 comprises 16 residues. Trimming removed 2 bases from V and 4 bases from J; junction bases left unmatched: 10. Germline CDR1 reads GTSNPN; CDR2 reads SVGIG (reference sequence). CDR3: CAWSWGPTGINEKLFF. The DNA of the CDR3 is TGTGCCTGGAGTTGGGGGCCGACAGGGATTAATGAAAAACTGTTTTTT.

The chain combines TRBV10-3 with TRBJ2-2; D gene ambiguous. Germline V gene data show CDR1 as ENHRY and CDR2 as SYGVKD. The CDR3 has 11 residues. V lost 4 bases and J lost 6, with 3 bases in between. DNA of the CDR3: TGTGCCATCAGTGGGCCCGGGGAGCTGTTTTTT. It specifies CAISGPGELFF.

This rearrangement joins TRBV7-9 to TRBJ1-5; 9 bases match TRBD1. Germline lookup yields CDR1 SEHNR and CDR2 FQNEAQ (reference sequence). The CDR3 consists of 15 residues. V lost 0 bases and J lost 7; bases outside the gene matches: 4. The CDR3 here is CASSLAGTGKQPQHF. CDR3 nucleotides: TGTGCCAGCAGCTTAGCCGGGACAGGGAAACAGCCCCAGCATTTT.